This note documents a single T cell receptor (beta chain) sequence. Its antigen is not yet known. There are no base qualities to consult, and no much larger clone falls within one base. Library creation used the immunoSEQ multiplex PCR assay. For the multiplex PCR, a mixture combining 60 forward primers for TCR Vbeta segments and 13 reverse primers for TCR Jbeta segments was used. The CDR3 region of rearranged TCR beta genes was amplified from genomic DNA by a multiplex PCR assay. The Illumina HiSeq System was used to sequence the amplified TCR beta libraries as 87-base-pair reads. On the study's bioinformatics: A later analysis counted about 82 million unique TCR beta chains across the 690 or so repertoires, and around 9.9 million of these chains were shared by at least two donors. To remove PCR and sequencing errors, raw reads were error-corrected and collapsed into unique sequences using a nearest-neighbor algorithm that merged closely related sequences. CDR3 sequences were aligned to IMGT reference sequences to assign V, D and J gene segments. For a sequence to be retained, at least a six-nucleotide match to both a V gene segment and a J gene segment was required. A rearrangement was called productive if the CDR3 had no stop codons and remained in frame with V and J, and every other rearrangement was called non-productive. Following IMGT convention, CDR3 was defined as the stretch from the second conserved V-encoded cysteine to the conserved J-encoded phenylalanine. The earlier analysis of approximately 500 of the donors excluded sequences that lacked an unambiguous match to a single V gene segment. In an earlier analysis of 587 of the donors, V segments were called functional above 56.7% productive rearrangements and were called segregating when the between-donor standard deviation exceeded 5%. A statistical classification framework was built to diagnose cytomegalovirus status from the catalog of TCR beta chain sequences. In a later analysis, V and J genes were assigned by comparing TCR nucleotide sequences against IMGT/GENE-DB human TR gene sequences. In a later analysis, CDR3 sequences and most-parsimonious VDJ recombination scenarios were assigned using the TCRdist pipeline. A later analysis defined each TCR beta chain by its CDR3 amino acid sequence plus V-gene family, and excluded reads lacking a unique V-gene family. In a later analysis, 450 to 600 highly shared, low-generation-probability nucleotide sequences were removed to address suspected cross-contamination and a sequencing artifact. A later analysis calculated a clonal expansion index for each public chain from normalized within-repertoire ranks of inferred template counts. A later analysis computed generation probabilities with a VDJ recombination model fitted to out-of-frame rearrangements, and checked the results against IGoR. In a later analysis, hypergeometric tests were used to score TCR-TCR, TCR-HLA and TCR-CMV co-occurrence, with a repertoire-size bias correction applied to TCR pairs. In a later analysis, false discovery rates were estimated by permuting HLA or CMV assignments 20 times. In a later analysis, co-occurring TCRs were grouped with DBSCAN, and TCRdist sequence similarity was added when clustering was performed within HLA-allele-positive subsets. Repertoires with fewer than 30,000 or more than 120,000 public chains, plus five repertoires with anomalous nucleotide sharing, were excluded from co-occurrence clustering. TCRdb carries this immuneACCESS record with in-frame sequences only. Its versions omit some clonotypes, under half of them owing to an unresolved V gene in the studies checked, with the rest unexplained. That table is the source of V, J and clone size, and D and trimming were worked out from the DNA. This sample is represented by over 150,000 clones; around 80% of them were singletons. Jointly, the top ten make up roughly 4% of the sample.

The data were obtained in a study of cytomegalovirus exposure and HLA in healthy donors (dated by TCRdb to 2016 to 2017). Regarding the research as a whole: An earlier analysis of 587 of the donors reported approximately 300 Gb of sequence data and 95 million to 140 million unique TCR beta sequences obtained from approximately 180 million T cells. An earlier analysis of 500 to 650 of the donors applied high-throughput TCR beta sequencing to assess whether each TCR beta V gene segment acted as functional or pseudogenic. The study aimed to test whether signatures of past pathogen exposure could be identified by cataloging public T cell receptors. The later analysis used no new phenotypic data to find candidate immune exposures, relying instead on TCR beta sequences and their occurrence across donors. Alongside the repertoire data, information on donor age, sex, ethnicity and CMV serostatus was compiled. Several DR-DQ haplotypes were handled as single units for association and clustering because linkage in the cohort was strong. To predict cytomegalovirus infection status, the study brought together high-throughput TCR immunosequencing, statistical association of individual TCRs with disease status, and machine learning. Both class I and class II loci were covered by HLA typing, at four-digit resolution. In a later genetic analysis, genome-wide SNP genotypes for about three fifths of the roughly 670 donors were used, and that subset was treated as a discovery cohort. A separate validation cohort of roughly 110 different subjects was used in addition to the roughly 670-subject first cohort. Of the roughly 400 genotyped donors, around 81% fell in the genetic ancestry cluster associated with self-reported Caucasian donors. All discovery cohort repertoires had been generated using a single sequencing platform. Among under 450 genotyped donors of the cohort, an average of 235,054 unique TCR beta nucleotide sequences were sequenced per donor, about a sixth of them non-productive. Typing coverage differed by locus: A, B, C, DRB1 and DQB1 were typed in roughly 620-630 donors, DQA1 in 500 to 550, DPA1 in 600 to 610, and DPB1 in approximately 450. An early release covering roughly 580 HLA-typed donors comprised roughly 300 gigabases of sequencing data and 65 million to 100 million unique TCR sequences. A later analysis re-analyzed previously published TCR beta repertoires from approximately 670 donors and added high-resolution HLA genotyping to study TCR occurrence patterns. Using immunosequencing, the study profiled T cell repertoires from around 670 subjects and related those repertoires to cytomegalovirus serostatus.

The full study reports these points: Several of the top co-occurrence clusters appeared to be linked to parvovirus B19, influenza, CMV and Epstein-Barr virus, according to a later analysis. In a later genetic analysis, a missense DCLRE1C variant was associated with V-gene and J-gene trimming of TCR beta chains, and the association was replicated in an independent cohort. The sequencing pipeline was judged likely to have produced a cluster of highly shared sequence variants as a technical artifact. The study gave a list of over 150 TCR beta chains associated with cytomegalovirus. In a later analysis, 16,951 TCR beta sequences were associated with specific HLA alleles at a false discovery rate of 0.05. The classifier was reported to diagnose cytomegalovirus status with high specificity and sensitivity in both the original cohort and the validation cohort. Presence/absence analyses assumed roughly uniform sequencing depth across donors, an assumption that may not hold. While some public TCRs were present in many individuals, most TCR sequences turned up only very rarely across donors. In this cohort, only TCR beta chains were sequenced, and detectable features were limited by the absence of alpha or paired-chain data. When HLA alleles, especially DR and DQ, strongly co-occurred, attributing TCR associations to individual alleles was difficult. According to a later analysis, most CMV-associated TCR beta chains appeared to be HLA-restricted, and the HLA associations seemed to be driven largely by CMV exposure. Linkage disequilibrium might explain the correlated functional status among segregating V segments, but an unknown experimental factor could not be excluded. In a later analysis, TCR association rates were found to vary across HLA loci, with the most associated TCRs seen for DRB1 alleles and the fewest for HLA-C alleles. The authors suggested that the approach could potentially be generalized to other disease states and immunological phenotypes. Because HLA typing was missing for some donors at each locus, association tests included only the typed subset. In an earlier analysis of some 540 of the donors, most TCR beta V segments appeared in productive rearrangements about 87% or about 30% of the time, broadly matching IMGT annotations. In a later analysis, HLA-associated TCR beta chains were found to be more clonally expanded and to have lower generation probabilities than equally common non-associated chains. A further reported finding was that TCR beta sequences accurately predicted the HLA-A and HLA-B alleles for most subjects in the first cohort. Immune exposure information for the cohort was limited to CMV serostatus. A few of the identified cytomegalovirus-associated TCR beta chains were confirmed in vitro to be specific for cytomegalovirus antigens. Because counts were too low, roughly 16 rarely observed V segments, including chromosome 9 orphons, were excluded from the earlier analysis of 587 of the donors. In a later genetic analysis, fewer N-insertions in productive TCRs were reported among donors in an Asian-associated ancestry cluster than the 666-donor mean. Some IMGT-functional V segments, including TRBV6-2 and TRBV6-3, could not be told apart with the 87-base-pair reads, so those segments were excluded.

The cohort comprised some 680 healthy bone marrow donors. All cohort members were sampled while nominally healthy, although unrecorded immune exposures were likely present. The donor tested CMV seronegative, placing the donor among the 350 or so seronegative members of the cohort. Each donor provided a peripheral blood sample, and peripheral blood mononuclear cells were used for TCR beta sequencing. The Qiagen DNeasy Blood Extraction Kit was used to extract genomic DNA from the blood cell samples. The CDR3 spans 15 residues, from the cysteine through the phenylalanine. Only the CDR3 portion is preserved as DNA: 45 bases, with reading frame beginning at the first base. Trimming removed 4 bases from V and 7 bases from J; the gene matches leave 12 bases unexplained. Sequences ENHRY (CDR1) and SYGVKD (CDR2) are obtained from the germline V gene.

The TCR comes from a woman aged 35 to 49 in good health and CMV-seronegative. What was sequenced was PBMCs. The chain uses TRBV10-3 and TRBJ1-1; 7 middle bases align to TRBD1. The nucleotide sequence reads TGTGCCATCAGTGTCGCGCAGGGGGTATCCTATGAAGCTTTCTTT. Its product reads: CAISVAQGVSYEAFF.